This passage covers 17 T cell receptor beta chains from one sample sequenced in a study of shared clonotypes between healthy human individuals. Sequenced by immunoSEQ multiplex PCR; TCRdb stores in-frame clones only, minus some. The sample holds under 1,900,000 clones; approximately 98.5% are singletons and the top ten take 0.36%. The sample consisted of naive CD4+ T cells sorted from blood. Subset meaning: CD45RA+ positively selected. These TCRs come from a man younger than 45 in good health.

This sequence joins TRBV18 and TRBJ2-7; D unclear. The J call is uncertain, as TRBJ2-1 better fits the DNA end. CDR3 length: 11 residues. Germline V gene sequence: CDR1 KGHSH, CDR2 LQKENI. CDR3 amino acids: CASSPPNEQFF. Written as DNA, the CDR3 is TGTGCCAGCTCACCGCCCAATGAGCAGTTCTTC.

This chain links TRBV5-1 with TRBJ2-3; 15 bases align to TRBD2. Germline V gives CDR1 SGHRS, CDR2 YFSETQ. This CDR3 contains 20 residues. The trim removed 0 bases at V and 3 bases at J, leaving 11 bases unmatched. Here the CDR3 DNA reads TGCGCCAGCAGCTTGGAGGGACTAGCGGGAGGACCCTCAGGAACAGATACGCAGTATTTT. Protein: CASSLEGLAGGPSGTDTQYF. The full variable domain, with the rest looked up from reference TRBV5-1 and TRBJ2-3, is KAGVTQTPRYLIKTRGQQVTLSCSPISGHRSVSWYQQTPGQGLQFLFEYFSETQRNKGNFPGRFSGRQFSNSRSEMNVSTLELGDSALYLCASSLEGLAGGPSGTDTQYFGPGTRLTVL.

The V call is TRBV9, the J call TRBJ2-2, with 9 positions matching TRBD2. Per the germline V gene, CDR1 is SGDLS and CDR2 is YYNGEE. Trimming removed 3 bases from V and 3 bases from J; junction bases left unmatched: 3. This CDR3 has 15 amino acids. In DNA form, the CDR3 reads TGTGCCAGCAGCGCGACTAGCGGAGACACCGGGGAGCTGTTTTTT. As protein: CASSATSGDTGELFF.

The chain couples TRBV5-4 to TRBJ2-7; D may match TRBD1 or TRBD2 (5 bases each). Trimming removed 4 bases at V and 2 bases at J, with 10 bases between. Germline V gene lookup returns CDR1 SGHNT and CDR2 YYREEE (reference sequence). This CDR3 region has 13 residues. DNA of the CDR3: TGTGCCAGCAGCACGGGACGCACCTACGAGCAGTACTTC. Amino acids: CASSTGRTYEQYF.

The CDR3, as DNA: TGTGCCAGCAGCGCGGGGCTATCGCCCCAGCATTTT. This translates into CASSAGLSPQHF. The chain uses TRBV2 and TRBJ1-5, with a possible D match to TRBD1 (5 bases). This CDR3 spans 12 amino acids. The V and J ends lost 6 bases and 9 bases respectively, with 12 bases between them. CDR1 is SNHLY, CDR2 FYNNEI, per germline.

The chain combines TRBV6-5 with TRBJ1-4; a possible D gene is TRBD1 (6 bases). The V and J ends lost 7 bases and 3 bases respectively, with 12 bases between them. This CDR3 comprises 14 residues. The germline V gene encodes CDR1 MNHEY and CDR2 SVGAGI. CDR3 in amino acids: CASKWGRANEKLFF. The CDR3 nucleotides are TGTGCCAGCAAGTGGGGGCGGGCTAATGAAAAACTGTTTTTT.

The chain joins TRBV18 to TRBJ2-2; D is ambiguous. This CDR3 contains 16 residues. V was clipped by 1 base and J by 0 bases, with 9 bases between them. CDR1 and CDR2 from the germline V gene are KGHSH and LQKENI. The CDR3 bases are TGTGCCAGCTCACCACTCCGGCAAACGAACACCGGGGAGCTGTTTTTT. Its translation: CASSPLRQTNTGELFF.

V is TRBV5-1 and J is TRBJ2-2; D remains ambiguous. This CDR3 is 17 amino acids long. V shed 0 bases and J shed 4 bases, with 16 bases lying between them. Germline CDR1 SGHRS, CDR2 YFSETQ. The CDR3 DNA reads TGCGCCAGCAGCTTGGCGAGCAACCTAAAACGCACCGGGGAGCTGTTTTTT. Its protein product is CASSLASNLKRTGELFF.

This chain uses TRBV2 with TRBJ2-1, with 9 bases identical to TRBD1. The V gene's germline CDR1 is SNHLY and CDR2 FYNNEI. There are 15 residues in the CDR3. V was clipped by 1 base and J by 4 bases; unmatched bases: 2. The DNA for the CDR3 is TGTGCCAGCAGTGAAGTTGGGACAGGGTACAATGAGCAGTTCTTC. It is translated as CASSEVGTGYNEQFF.

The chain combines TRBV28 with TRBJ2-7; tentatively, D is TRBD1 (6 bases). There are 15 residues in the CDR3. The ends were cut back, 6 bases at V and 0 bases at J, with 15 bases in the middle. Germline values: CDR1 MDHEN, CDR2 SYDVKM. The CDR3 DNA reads TGTGCCAGCAGCTCCACCGGGACAAGCTCCTACGAGCAGTACTTC. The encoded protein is CASSSTGTSSYEQYF.

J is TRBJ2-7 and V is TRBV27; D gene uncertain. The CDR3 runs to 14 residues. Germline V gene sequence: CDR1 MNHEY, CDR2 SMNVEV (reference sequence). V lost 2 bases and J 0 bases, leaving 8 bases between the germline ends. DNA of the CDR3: TGTGCCAGCAGTTTACGACACAACTCCTACGAGCAGTACTTC. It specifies CASSLRHNSYEQYF.

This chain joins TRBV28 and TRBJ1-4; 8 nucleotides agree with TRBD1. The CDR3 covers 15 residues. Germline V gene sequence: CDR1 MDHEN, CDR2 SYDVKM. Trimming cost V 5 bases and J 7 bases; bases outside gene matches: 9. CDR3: CASSTSRGLREKLFF. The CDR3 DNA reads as TGTGCCAGCAGTACCAGCAGGGGGCTACGTGAAAAACTGTTTTTT.

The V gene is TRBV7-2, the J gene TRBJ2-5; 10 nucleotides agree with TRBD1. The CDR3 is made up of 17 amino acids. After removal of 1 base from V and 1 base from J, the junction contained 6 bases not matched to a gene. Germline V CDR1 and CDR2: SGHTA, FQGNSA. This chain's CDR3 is CASSLVGTGALQETQYF. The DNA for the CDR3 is TGTGCCAGCAGCTTAGTTGGGACAGGGGCTCTCCAAGAGACCCAGTACTTC.

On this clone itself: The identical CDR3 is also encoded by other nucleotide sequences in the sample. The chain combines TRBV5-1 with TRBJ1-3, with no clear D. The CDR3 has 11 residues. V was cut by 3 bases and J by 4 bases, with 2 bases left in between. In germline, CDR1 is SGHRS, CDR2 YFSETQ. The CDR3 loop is CASSYGNTIYF. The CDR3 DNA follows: TGCGCCAGCAGCTACGGAAACACCATATATTTT.

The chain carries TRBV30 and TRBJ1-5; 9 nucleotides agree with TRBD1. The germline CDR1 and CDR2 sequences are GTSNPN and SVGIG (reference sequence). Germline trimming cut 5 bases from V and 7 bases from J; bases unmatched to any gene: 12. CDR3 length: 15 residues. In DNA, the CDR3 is TGTGCCTGGGGAGTTCCGGGACAGGGTCACCAGCCCCAGCATTTT. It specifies CAWGVPGQGHQPQHF.

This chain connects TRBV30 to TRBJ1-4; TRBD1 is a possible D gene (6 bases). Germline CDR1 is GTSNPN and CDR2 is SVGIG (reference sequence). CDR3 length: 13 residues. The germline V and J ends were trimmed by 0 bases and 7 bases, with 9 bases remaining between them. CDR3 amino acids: CAWSVPRGEKLFF. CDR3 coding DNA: TGTGCCTGGAGTGTACCCAGGGGTGAAAAACTGTTTTTT.

CDR3 in amino acids: CASAQGGSNQPQHF. In DNA form, the CDR3 reads TGTGCCAGCGCACAGGGGGGCAGCAATCAGCCCCAGCATTTT. The chain has TRBV28 and TRBJ1-5; TRBD1 aligns across 8 bases. With V trimmed by 8 bases and J by 1 base, 4 bases remained unmatched. There are 14 residues in the CDR3. Per the germline V gene, CDR1 is MDHEN and CDR2 is SYDVKM.